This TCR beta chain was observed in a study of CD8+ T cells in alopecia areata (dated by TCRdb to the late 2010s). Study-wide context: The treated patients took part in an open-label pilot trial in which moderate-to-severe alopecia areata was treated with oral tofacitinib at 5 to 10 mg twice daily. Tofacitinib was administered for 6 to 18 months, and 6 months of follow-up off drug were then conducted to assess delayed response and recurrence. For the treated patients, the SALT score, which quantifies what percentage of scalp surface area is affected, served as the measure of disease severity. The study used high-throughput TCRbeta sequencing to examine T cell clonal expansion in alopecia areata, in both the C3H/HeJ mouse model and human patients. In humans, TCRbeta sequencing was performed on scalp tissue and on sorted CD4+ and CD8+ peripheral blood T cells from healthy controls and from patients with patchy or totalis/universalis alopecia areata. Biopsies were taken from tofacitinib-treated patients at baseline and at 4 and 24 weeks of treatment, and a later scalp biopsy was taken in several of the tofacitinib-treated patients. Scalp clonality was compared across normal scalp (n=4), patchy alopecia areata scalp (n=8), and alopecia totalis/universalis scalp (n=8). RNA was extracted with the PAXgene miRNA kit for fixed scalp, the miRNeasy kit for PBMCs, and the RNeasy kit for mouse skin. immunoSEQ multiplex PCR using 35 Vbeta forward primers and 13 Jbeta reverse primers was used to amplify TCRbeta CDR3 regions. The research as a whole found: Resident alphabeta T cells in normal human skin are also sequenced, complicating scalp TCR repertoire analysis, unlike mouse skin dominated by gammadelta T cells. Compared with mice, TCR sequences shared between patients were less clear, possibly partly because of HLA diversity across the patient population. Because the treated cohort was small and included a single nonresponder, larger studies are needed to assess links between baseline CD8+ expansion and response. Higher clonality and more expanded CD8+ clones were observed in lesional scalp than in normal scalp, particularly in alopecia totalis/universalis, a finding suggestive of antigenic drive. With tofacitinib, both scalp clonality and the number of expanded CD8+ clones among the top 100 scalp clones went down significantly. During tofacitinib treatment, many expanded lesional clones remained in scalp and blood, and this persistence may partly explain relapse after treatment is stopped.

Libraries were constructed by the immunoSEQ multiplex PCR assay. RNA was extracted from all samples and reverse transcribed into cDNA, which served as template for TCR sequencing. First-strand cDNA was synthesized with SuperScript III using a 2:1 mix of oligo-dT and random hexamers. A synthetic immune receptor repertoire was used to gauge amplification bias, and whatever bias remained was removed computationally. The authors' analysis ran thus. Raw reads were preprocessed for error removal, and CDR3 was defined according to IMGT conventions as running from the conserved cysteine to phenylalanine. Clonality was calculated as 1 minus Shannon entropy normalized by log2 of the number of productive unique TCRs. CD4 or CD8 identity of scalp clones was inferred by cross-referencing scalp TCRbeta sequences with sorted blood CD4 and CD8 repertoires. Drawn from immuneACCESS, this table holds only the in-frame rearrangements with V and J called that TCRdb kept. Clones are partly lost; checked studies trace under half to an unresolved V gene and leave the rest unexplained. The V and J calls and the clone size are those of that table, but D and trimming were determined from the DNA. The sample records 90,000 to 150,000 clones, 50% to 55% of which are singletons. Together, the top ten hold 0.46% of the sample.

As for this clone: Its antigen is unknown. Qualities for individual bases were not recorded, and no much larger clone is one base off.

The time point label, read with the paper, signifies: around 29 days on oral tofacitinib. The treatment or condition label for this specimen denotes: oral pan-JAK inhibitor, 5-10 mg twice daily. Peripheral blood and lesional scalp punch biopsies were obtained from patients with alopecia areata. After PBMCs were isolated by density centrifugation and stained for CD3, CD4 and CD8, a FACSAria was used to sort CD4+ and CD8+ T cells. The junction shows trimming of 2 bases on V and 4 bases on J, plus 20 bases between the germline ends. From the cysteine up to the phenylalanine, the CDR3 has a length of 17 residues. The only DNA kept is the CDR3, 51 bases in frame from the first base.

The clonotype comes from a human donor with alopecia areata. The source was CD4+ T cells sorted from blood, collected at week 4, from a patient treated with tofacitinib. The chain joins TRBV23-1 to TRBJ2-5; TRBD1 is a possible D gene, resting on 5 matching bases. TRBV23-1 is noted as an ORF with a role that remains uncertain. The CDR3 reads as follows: CASSQPSRQDILETQYF. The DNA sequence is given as TGCGCCAGCAGTCAACCTTCCCGCCAGGACATTTTAGAGACCCAGTACTTC.